This T cell receptor beta chain was sequenced in a study of blood T cell repertoires in COVID-19. Study overall: The analysed material was cDNA or gDNA that came from T cells, B-cell-depleted T cells, or PBMCs.

The CDR3 is made up of 16 amino acids. Germline trimming cut 0 bases from V and 2 bases from J; bases unmatched to any gene: 6. Germline assignment: CDR1 LGHNA and CDR2 YNFKEQ. In the authors' methods: The authors estimated nucleated cell counts from reference gene primer amplification. Assay: immunoSEQ multiplex PCR; the TCRdb copy retains only in-frame clones and omits some. V and J calls and clone size are those listed in that table; D and trimming were worked out from the DNA. The table has some 200,000 clones, approximately 85% seen once; the top ten hold over 9.5%. Categorization into cohorts depended on clinical history that participants reported. The recovered donors of Cohort 3 showed two negative PCRs, clearance, or symptom resolution.

The TCR comes from a man aged 35 to 55 who had recovered from COVID-19. The rearrangement links TRBV4-2 to TRBJ1-2; 7 nucleotides align to TRBD1. The sequencing sample was made of PBMCs or T cells enriched from blood (not recorded which). The CDR3 nucleotides read TGTGCCAGCAGCCAAGAAGACAGGGCCGTGAACTATGGCTACACCTTC. Its translation is CASSQEDRAVNYGYTF.